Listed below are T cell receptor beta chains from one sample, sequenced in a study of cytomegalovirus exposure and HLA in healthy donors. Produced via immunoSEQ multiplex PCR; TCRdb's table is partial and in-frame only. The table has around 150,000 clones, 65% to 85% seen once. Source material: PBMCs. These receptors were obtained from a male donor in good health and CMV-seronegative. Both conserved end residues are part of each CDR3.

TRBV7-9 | CASSRGTARHQLETQYF
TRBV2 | CASLGLRGMETQYF
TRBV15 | CATSTGGTGNTEAFF
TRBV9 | CASSADRNTEAFF
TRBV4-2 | CASSQDRGLAGSEQFF
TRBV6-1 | CASRGTAINTGELFF
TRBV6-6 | CASSYGTGEAFF
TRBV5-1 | CASSRRETTRNEYSPLHF
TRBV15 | CATSRVAGTENEQFF
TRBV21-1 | CASIEGWTNVSGTQYF
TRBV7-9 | CASSFGEPGYTF
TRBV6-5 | CASSYSLGQATYGYTF
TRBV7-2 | CASSLTGGVYNEQFF
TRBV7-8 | CASSQSGTGLANEQFF
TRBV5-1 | CASSKMDRGIYGYTF
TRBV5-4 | CASSLLGRQGGSGANVLTF
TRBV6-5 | CASSPGDPSNQPQHF
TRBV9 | CASSVGGGAVHTGELFF
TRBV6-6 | CASWGLEETQYF
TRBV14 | CASSRTSGRTSYEQYF
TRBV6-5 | CASSPQGNYGYTF
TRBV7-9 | CASSSDQGQSTDTQYF
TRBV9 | CASSALAAFYNEQFF
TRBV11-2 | CASSSVWGVGLTEAFF
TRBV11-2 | CASSLDLTDYYEQYF
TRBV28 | CASTDIISSYNEQFF
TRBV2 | CASSEEGNSGNTIYF
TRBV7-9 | CASSLEGREQPQHF
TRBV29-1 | CSVERGSGGTEAFF
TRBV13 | CASSGALPGDEQYF
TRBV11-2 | CASSLEYVITNEQFF
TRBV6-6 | CASSPALRGREQYF
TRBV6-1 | CASTVTGDYGYTF
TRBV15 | CATSRGWGGMDTDTQYF
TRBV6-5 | CASSGANGYTF